This T cell receptor (beta chain) was sequenced for a study of long-term antiretroviral therapy in people with HIV. At survey level, the immunoSEQ assay was run in its v3.0 version. Sequencing used immunoSEQ multiplex PCR; TCRdb keeps in-frame clones, though not all of them. In the table there are roughly 33,000 clones, more than 95% of which are singletons. The V segment lost 10 bases and the J segment 5 bases; nucleotides outside the gene matches: 13. CDR3 length equals 14 residues. Looked up from germline, CDR1 is MDHEN and CDR2 is SYDVKM. Here the sequenced sample was unsorted PBMCs, taken 6.9 years after starting antiretroviral therapy. This rearrangement joins TRBV28 to TRBJ2-7; TRBD1 matches at 8 bases. This receptor was identified in a man aged 25 to 45 with HIV. The CDR3 here is CATTFWTGLNEQYF. The CDR3 nucleotides read TGTGCCACCACCTTCTGGACAGGGCTCAACGAGCAGTACTTC. Using reference TRBV28 and TRBJ2-7 for the parts outside the CDR3, the full variable domain is DVKVTQSSRYLVKRTGEKVFLECVQDMDHENMFWYRQDPGLGLRLIYFSYDVKMKEKGDIPEGYSVSREKKERFSLILESASTNQTSMYLCATTFWTGLNEQYFGPGTRLTVT.